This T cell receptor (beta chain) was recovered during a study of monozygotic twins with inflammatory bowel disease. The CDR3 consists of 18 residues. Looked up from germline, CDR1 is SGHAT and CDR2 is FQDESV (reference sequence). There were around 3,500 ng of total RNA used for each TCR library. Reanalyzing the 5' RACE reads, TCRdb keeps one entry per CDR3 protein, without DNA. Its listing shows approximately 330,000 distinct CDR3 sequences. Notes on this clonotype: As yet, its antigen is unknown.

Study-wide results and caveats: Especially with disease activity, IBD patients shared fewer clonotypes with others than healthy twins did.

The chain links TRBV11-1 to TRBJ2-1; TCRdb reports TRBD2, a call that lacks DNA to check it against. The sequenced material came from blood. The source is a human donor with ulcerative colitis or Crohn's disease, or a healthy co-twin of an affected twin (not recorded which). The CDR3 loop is CASSLARGLAGPYNEQFF. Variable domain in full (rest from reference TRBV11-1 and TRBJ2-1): EAEVAQSPRYKITEKSQAVAFWCDPISGHATLYWYRQILGQGPELLVQFQDESVVDDSQLPKDRFSAERLKGVDSTLKIQPAELGDSAMYLCASSLARGLAGPYNEQFFGPGTRLTVL.